The rows below give T cell receptor beta chains drawn from one sample of a study of cytomegalovirus exposure and HLA in healthy donors. Here immunoSEQ multiplex PCR was the method, and the copy in TCRdb shows in-frame clones only, minus some. Seen here are 150,000 to 200,000 clones, around three quarters observed once, and the top ten hold 0.95% to 1.1%. Sequencing input: PBMCs. The receptor source for this set is a woman aged 40 to 49 in good health and CMV-seronegative. Each CDR3 is given with its conserved first and last residue. Fields, in order: J gene, clone size, V gene, D gene, CDR3 DNA, CDR3 protein. The D gene is left open where the match is weak. Rows may omit the clone size; those that give it use once, few, many or a size class.

J: TRBJ2-3
size: .
V: TRBV5-6
D: .
DNA: TGTGCCAGCAGCCCTTTAGAGAAATCCAGCACAGATACGCAGTATTTT
CDR3: CASSPLEKSSTDTQYF

J: TRBJ2-5
size: .
V: TRBV5-1
D: TRBD1
DNA: TGCGCCAGCAGCTTGTCTAAGACAGGGGGCCAAGAGACCCAGTACTTC
CDR3: CASSLSKTGGQETQYF

J: TRBJ2-2
size: few
V: TRBV25-1
D: TRBD2
DNA: TGTGCCAGCAGTGAATGGGCTAGCGGGAGGTTCATTACCGGGGAGCTGTTTTTT
CDR3: CASSEWASGRFITGELFF

J: TRBJ1-1
size: .
V: TRBV27
D: TRBD1
DNA: TGTGCCAGCAGTAGTAACAGGGGCGCCATTGTGGACACTGAAGCTTTCTTT
CDR3: CASSSNRGAIVDTEAFF

J: TRBJ2-1
size: .
V: TRBV14
D: TRBD2
DNA: TGTGCCAGCAGCGGTTTAGCGGGGAGCTTCAATGAGCAGTTCTTC
CDR3: CASSGLAGSFNEQFF

J: TRBJ2-1
size: .
V: TRBV29-1
D: TRBD2
DNA: TGCAGCGTTGAACCAGCGGGAGGGTTCCACAATGAGCAGTTCTTC
CDR3: CSVEPAGGFHNEQFF

J: TRBJ2-3
size: .
V: TRBV11-3
D: TRBD2
DNA: TGTGCCAGCAGCTCCGGAGTTACTAGCGGAACATCAGATACGCAGTATTTT
CDR3: CASSSGVTSGTSDTQYF

J: TRBJ2-5
size: .
V: TRBV6-1
D: TRBD1
DNA: TGTGCCAGCAGTGATGGGCAGGGGGCATGGGAGACCCAGTACTTC
CDR3: CASSDGQGAWETQYF

J: TRBJ1-2
size: .
V: TRBV18
D: .
DNA: TGTGCCAGCTCTTCCACACAGGTGGCTGGCTACACCTTC
CDR3: CASSSTQVAGYTF

J: TRBJ2-1
size: .
V: TRBV9
D: TRBD2
DNA: TGTGCCAGCAGCGTCGCGCCGGGACTAGGGGCCTCAGGTGAGCAGTTCTTC
CDR3: CASSVAPGLGASGEQFF

J: TRBJ1-4
size: .
V: TRBV28
D: .
DNA: TGTGCCAGCAGTTTACAGGGGTTACGGGAAAAACTGTTTTTT
CDR3: CASSLQGLREKLFF

J: TRBJ1-4
size: .
V: TRBV30
D: TRBD1
DNA: TGTGCCTGGGCCGGGACAGGGAACGCAAAACTGTTTTTT
CDR3: CAWAGTGNAKLFF

J: TRBJ1-1
size: .
V: TRBV7-9
D: .
DNA: TGTGCCAGCACCTCCCCAGAAATGAACACTGAAGCTTTCTTT
CDR3: CASTSPEMNTEAFF

J: TRBJ2-5
size: .
V: TRBV27
D: TRBD1
DNA: TGTGCCAGCAGCCGAGACAGGGTCCAAGAGACCCAGTACTTC
CDR3: CASSRDRVQETQYF

J: TRBJ2-1
size: once
V: TRBV5-3
D: TRBD2
DNA: TGTGCCAGAAGTGTGACTAGCGGGAGGCGTTATGAGCAGTTCTTC
CDR3: CARSVTSGRRYEQFF

J: TRBJ1-3
size: .
V: TRBV5-1
D: .
DNA: TGCGCCAGCAGCTTGGCTGATAGTTCTGGAAACACCATATATTTT
CDR3: CASSLADSSGNTIYF

J: TRBJ1-2
size: .
V: TRBV6-1
D: TRBD1
DNA: TGTGCCAGCAGTGAAGTGGTGGTTCCAGGGGGCCATGGCTACACCTTC
CDR3: CASSEVVVPGGHGYTF